These 9 T cell receptor beta chains originate from one sample sequenced in a study of T cell repertoires in cytomegalovirus infection (dated by TCRdb to about 2019). Sequencer: Illumina HiSeq 1500. TCRdb handled the public reads itself, with Q25 trimming in fastp and clone calling in MiXCR, and kept productive beta chains. Duplicate CDR3 protein sequences are folded into a single record with the most common DNA and genes. For this sample the table gives approximately 170,000 distinct CDR3 sequences, of which roughly 17% were detected only once. The ten largest clones add up to 15% to 20% of the sample. Input material: CD8+ T cells from PBMCs. These receptor sequences come from a human donor in good health (CMV status not recorded). Some clones in this sample may be carry-over from other donors' samples.

The V and J genes are TRBV29-1 and TRBJ2-5, with TRBD2 as a possible D gene (7 bases). The V gene lost 3 bases and the J gene lost 4 bases, with 9 bases spanning the gap. The length of the CDR3 is 12 residues. Germline V gene data show CDR1 as SQVTM and CDR2 as ANQGSEA. The CDR3 is CSVDGGAETQYF. The CDR3 DNA sequence: TGCAGCGTTGATGGGGGGGCAGAGACCCAGTACTTC.

The rearrangement joins TRBV10-3 to TRBJ1-1; D gene uncertain. Trimming took off 3 bases at V and 7 bases at J, with 9 bases between the two ends. Germline V gene lookup returns CDR1 ENHRY and CDR2 SYGVKD. The CDR3 is 12 residues long. The CDR3, as DNA: TGTGCCATCAGTGAAATGGGAGTTGAAGCTTTCTTT. Translated: CAISEMGVEAFF.

The chain links TRBV7-2 to TRBJ1-1; D unclear. Per germline, CDR1 SGHTA and CDR2 FQGNSA. V lost 1 base and J 4 bases, leaving 10 bases between the germline ends. CDR3 size: 14 residues. The CDR3 protein is CASSLVSYGTEAFF. CDR3 in DNA: TGTGCCAGCAGCTTAGTCAGTTACGGCACTGAAGCTTTCTTT.

This chain links TRBV25-1 with TRBJ2-5; 8 bases are a match to TRBD2. CDR1 and CDR2 from the germline V gene are MGHDK and SYGVNS. The CDR3 extends over 13 amino acids. Trimming removed 5 bases from V and 4 bases from J; junction bases left unmatched: 3. CDR3 bases: TGTGCCAGCAGTTCGGGGGGGCGAGAGACCCAGTACTTC. Its translation is CASSSGGRETQYF.

This rearrangement joins TRBV28 to TRBJ2-5; D ambiguous. There are 14 residues in the CDR3. Germline V CDR1 and CDR2: MDHEN, SYDVKM. Trimming removed 7 bases from V and 0 bases from J, with 12 bases in between. The CDR3 is CASNPDKYQETQYF. CDR3 in DNA: TGTGCCAGCAACCCCGACAAGTACCAAGAGACCCAGTACTTC. Supplemented by reference TRBV28 and TRBJ2-5, the full variable domain reads DVKVTQSSRYLVKRTGEKVFLECVQDMDHENMFWYRQDPGLGLRLIYFSYDVKMKEKGDIPEGYSVSREKKERFSLILESASTNQTSMYLCASNPDKYQETQYFGPGTRLLVL.

The chain links TRBV7-9 to TRBJ2-7, with D maybe TRBD1 (5 bases). From germline, CDR1 is SEHNR and CDR2 FQNEAQ (reference sequence). The CDR3 extends over 14 amino acids. V lost 4 bases and J lost 5, with 15 bases in between. CDR3 region: CASSSTLSRDEQYF. As DNA, the CDR3 is TGTGCCAGCAGCTCCACCCTTAGCAGGGACGAGCAGTACTTC.

The DNA of the CDR3 is TGTGCCAGCAGCACTCAAGGGGAGGGGGCGGAGACTGAAGCTTTCTTT. Protein sequence: CASSTQGEGAETEAFF. V usage is TRBV7-9 and J usage is TRBJ1-1, with 7 bases fitting TRBD1. This CDR3 is built from 16 residues. The germline CDR1 and CDR2 sequences are SEHNR and FQNEAQ (reference sequence). The junction had 14 bases not matched to a gene; V was cut back by 5 bases and J by 5 bases.

CDR3 coding DNA: TGTGCCAGCAGTTCCTCGCAGACCAATTCACCCCTCCACTTT. It codes for CASSSSQTNSPLHF. The rearrangement links TRBV28 to TRBJ1-6; D remains ambiguous. With 4 bases removed from V and 7 bases from J, the gap between germline ends came to 11 bases. The germline V gene has CDR1 MDHEN and CDR2 SYDVKM. This CDR3 is built from 14 residues. The full variable domain, in which reference TRBV28 and TRBJ1-6 provide the parts outside the CDR3, is DVKVTQSSRYLVKRTGEKVFLECVQDMDHENMFWYRQDPGLGLRLIYFSYDVKMKEKGDIPEGYSVSREKKERFSLILESASTNQTSMYLCASSSSQTNSPLHFGNGTRLTVT.

The rearrangement links TRBV6-5 to TRBJ1-2, with D maybe TRBD1 (5 bases). V lost 10 bases and J 5 bases, leaving 14 bases between the germline ends. This CDR3 is 12 amino acids long. In germline, CDR1 is MNHEY, CDR2 SVGAGI. The CDR3 sequence is CATGTQTYGYTF. In DNA form, the CDR3 reads TGTGCCACCGGGACGCAAACTTATGGCTACACCTTC.